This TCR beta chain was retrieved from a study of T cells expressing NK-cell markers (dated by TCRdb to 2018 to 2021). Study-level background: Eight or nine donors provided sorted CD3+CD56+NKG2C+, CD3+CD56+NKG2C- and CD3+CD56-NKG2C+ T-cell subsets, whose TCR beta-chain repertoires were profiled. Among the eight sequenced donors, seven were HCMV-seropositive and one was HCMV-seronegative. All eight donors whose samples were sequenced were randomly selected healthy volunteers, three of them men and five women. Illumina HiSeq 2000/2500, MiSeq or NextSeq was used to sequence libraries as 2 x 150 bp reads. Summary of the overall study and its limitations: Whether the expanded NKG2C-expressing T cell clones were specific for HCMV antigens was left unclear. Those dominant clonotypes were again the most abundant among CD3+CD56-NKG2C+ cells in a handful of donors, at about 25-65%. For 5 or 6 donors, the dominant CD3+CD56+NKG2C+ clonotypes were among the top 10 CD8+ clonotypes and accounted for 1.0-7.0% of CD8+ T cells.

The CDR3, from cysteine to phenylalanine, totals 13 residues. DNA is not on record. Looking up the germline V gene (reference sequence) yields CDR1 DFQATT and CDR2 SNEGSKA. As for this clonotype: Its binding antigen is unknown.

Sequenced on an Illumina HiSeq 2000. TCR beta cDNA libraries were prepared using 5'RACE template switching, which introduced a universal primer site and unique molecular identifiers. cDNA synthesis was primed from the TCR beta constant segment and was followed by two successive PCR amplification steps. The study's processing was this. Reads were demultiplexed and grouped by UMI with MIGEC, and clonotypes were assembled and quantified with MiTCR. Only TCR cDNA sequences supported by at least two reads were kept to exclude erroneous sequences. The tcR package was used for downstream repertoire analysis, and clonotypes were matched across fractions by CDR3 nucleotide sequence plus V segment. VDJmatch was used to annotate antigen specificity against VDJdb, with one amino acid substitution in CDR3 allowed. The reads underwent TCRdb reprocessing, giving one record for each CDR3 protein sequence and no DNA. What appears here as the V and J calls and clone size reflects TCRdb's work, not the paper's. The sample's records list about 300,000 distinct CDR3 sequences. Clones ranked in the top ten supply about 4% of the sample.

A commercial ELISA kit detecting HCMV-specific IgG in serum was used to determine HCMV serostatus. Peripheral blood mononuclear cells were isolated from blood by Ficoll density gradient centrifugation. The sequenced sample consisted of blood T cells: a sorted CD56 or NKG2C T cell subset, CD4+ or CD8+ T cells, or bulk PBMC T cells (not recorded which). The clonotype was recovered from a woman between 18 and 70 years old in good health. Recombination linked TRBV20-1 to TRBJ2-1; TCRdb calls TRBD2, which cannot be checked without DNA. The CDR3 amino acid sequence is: CSALGGGYNEQFF.